This T cell receptor beta chain comes out of a study of Ad26.COV2.S vaccination and SARS-CoV-2 variants. Study-wide background: Once, or twice with 56 days between doses, Ad26.COV2.S was given intramuscularly. Study-level results: Individuals receiving vaccine had higher spike-specific TCR breadth than placebo recipients did.

With regard to this clone: Its antigen is not known.

Measured with immunoSEQ multiplex PCR; TCRdb has only the in-frame clones, and not every one. The sample has hundreds of thousands of clones; roughly 91% are singletons. The germline V gene encodes CDR1 SGHRS and CDR2 YFSETQ. The CDR3 totals 16 residues. V was clipped by 4 bases and J by 3 bases; unmatched bases: 9. The treatment here: about 20 received Ad26.COV2.S at low or high dose, single or two shots; several received placebo; per-sample allocation not given. Day 63 after the first vaccine or placebo injection was the time point for sampling. Sequenced here: peripheral blood, sampled in a trial of Ad26.COV2.S vaccine versus placebo. This chain uses TRBV5-1 with TRBJ2-2, with TRBD2 identical over 7 bases. The sequence came from a person between 18 and 65 years old who received the Ad26.COV2.S COVID-19 vaccine or a placebo. Written as DNA, the CDR3 is TGCGCCAGCAGCCCCTTACCGGGGGGAGACACCGGGGAGCTGTTTTTT. It translates to CASSPLPGGDTGELFF. The variable domain in full, completed from reference TRBV5-1 and TRBJ2-2, reads KAGVTQTPRYLIKTRGQQVTLSCSPISGHRSVSWYQQTPGQGLQFLFEYFSETQRNKGNFPGRFSGRQFSNSRSEMNVSTLELGDSALYLCASSPLPGGDTGELFFGEGSRLTVL.